The 17 T cell receptor beta chains below all came from one sample that was sequenced in a study of cytomegalovirus exposure and HLA in healthy donors. Vbeta (60) and Jbeta (13) primers were used in the PCR. The assay was immunoSEQ multiplex PCR, and TCRdb's table has in-frame clones only and misses some. The data contain 95,000 to 110,000 clones, around 66% of them singletons. Source material: PBMCs. The receptors were gathered from a woman in her 50s in good health and CMV-seronegative.

This clone was picked up a small number of times. The V and J genes are TRBV28 and TRBJ2-5, with 7 positions matching TRBD1. J lost 5 bases, V lost 6 bases, and 9 bases had no gene match. Germline V lookup: CDR1 MDHEN, CDR2 SYDVKM. The CDR3 contains 14 residues. The DNA for the CDR3 is TGTGCCAGCAGCCTATCGACAGGGCACGAGACCCAGTACTTC. Its translation: CASSLSTGHETQYF.

The chain employs TRBV7-2 and TRBJ2-7; 11 nucleotides line up with TRBD1. Germline loops: CDR1 SGHTA, CDR2 FQGNSA. The length of the CDR3 is 15 residues. V dropped 5 bases and J dropped 4; count of bases not matched to a gene: 7. Written as DNA, the CDR3 is TGTGCCAGCAGCACCGGACAGGGGGCGCTTTACGAGCAGTACTTC. Translation gives CASSTGQGALYEQYF.

The genes are TRBV7-9 and TRBJ2-1; TRBD1 matches at 9 bases. V trimming: 2 bases; J trimming: 2 bases; junction bases outside the gene matches: 13. Germline-derived CDR1 and CDR2 are SEHNR and FQNEAQ (reference sequence). The CDR3 extends over 19 amino acids. The CDR3 here is CASSLRPGIWDRAYNEQFF. CDR3 DNA: TGTGCCAGCAGCTTACGCCCTGGAATTTGGGACAGGGCCTACAATGAGCAGTTCTTC. The whole variable domain, filled in from reference TRBV7-9 and TRBJ2-1, reads DTGVSQNPRHKITKRGQNVTFRCDPISEHNRLYWYRQTLGQGPEFLTYFQNEAQLEKSRLLSDRFSAERPKGSFSTLEIQRTEQGDSAMYLCASSLRPGIWDRAYNEQFFGPGTRLTVL.

This chain connects TRBV7-9 to TRBJ2-5, with 7 bases aligning to TRBD1. The CDR3 contains 15 residues. Unmatched junction bases numbered 9, after V lost 7 bases and J lost 1 base. The germline CDR1 and CDR2 sequences are SEHNR and FQNEAQ (reference sequence). CDR3 protein: CASTPKTGTQETQYF. In DNA, the CDR3 is TGTGCCAGCACCCCAAAGACAGGGACCCAAGAGACCCAGTACTTC.

The chain combines TRBV6-5 with TRBJ1-2; D gene uncertain. Germline CDR1 is MNHEY and CDR2 is SVGAGI. The germline V and J ends were trimmed by 1 base and 4 bases, with 13 bases remaining between them. The CDR3 runs to 15 residues. The chain's CDR3 is CASSYFSGSGYGYTF. CDR3 bases: TGTGCCAGCAGTTACTTTTCAGGCAGTGGCTATGGCTACACCTTC.

Only one count was recorded for this clone. The chain carries TRBV10-3 and TRBJ2-5; maybe TRBD2 (6 bases). Trimming left V 4 bases short and J 2 bases short, with 20 bases between. Germline V CDR1 and CDR2: ENHRY, SYGVKD. There are 17 residues in the CDR3. The CDR3 bases are TGTGCCATCAGTGCCTCGGAAGGGAGCGGGCTACAAGAGACCCAGTACTTC. Residues: CAISASEGSGLQETQYF.

This sequence joins TRBV6-6 and TRBJ1-1; D call uncertain. This CDR3 is 14 amino acids long. Trimming shortened V by 0 bases and J by 1 base, and 6 bases separated the two germline ends. The germline V gene encodes CDR1 MNHNY and CDR2 SVGAGI (reference sequence). The CDR3 reads CASSYSRGNTEAFF. CDR3 sequence (DNA): TGTGCCAGCAGTTACTCGAGAGGGAACACTGAAGCTTTCTTT.

This clone was observed many times. The sample carries other DNA sequences with the same CDR3. The chain joins TRBV10-3 to TRBJ1-1, with 7 nucleotides matching TRBD1. The CDR3 is 13 amino acids. The trim removed 2 bases at V and 6 bases at J, leaving 3 bases unmatched. Germline-derived CDR1 and CDR2 are ENHRY and SYGVKD. The CDR3 DNA reads as TGTGCCATCAGTGAGATAACAGGGGCTGAAGCTTTCTTT. This gives the protein CAISEITGAEAFF.

This sequence joins TRBV7-9 and TRBJ2-5, with D possibly TRBD2 on 6 matching bases. There are 15 residues in the CDR3. Germline V gene sequence: CDR1 SEHNR, CDR2 FQNEAQ (reference sequence). V lost 4 bases to trimming and J lost 3 bases, with 15 bases between them. CDR3 protein: CASSSSLGGKETQYF. CDR3 nucleotides: TGTGCCAGCAGCTCATCTCTCGGCGGGAAAGAGACCCAGTACTTC.

This clone was detected only a few times. The chain has TRBV7-2 and TRBJ2-7, with 7 bases that match TRBD2. CDR1 is SGHTA and CDR2 is FQGNSA in the germline V gene. V dropped 2 bases and J dropped 2; count of bases not matched to a gene: 12. The CDR3 is 17 amino acids. The chain's CDR3 is CASSLMWRKRDAYEQYF. Here the CDR3 DNA reads TGTGCCAGCAGCTTAATGTGGAGGAAGCGGGACGCCTACGAGCAGTACTTC.

The rearrangement links TRBV2 to TRBJ2-2, with D unresolved. V dropped 3 bases and J dropped 0 bases, with 5 bases sitting between them. Germline CDR1 SNHLY, CDR2 FYNNEI. The CDR3 loop spans 14 amino acids. The CDR3 sequence: CASSDGPNTGELFF. DNA for the CDR3: TGTGCCAGCAGTGATGGGCCGAACACCGGGGAGCTGTTTTTT. Combining the CDR3 with reference TRBV2 and TRBJ2-2 gives the whole variable domain EPEVTQTPSHQVTQMGQEVILRCVPISNHLYFYWYRQILGQKVEFLVSFYNNEISEKSEIFDDQFSVERPDGSNFTLKIRSTKLEDSAMYFCASSDGPNTGELFFGEGSRLTVL.

The chain carries TRBV5-5 and TRBJ2-2; D might be TRBD2 (6 bases). The CDR3 sequence is 13 residues long. In germline, CDR1 is SGHKS, CDR2 YYEKEE (reference sequence). Trimming removed 2 bases at V and 8 bases at J, with 10 bases between. The CDR3 DNA sequence: TGTGCCAGCAGCTTCCGGGACTGGGGGGAGCTGTTTTTT. Its protein product is CASSFRDWGELFF.

The V and J genes are TRBV7-3 and TRBJ2-3, with D perhaps matching TRBD2 (6 bases). Trimming pared 1 base from V and 0 bases from J, leaving 26 bases between. CDR3 length equals 21 residues. Germline V gene sequence: CDR1 SGHTA, CDR2 FQGTGA. The CDR3 loop reads CASSLKVVGVISGLSTDTQYF. The DNA for the CDR3 is TGTGCCAGCAGCTTAAAAGTCGTAGGGGTGATTAGCGGCCTAAGCACAGATACGCAGTATTTT.

The rearrangement joins TRBV11-3 to TRBJ1-1, with a tentative D call TRBD1 (5 bases). This CDR3 contains 14 residues. The V gene lost 5 bases and the J gene lost 0 bases, with 10 bases spanning the gap. Per the germline V gene, CDR1 is SGHNT and CDR2 is YENEEA. CDR3 in amino acids: CASSVTDVNTEAFF. CDR3 bases: TGTGCCAGCAGCGTGACAGATGTGAACACTGAAGCTTTCTTT.

This clone was seen a handful of times. This sequence joins TRBV5-6 and TRBJ2-3; D is undetermined. CDR3 length: 13 residues. The germline CDR1 and CDR2 sequences are SGHDT and YYEEEE. The germline V and J ends were trimmed by 3 bases and 0 bases, with 5 bases remaining between them. As DNA, the CDR3 is TGTGCCAGCAGCTCCCAAAGCACAGATACGCAGTATTTT. Protein sequence: CASSSQSTDTQYF.

This clone has more than one count but fewer than ten. The chain uses TRBV5-8 and TRBJ2-3; 13 bases fit TRBD2. The ends lost 5 bases at V and 2 bases at J; junction bases unmatched: 2. This CDR3 comprises 15 residues. Germline CDR1 SGHTS, CDR2 YDEGEE. The chain's CDR3 is CASRLAGGTTDTQYF. The DNA of the CDR3 is TGTGCCAGCAGACTAGCGGGAGGGACCACAGATACGCAGTATTTT. The whole variable domain, filled in from reference TRBV5-8 and TRBJ2-3, reads EAGVTQSPTHLIKTRGQQATLRCSPISGHTSVYWYQQALGLGLQFLLWYDEGEERNRGNFPPRFSGRQFPNYSSELNVNALELEDSALYLCASRLAGGTTDTQYFGPGTRLTVL.

The chain joins TRBV4-2 to TRBJ2-3; no definite D call. Between the trimmed V and J ends, which lost 3 bases and 2 bases, there was a span of 12 bases. Germline V gene data show CDR1 as LGHNA and CDR2 as YNFKEQ. The CDR3 loop spans 15 amino acids. CDR3 sequence: CASSHRWASTDTQYF. The CDR3 DNA sequence: TGTGCCAGCAGCCATAGATGGGCTTCCACAGATACGCAGTATTTT.